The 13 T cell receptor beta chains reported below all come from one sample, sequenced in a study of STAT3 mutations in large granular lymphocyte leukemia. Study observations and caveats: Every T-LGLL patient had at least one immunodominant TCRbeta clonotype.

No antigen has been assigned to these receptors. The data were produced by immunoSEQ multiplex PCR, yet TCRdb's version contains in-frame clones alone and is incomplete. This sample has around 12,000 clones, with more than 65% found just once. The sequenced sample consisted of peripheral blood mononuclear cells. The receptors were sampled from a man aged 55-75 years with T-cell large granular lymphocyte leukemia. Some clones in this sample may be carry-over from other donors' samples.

CDR3: CASSLRERDTQYF. The CDR3 coding sequence is TGTGCCAGCAGCTTACGGGAGCGGGATACGCAGTATTTT. The V gene is TRBV7-2, the J gene TRBJ2-3; TRBD2 is a possible D gene (6 bases). There are 13 residues in the CDR3. In germline, CDR1 is SGHTA, CDR2 FQGNSA. Between the trimmed V and J ends, which lost 2 bases and 6 bases, there was a span of 9 bases.

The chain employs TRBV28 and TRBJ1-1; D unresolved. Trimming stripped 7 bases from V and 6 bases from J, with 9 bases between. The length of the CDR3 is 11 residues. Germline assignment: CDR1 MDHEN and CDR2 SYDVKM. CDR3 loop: CASTRIPEAFF. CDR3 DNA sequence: TGTGCCAGCACCCGTATCCCTGAAGCTTTCTTT.

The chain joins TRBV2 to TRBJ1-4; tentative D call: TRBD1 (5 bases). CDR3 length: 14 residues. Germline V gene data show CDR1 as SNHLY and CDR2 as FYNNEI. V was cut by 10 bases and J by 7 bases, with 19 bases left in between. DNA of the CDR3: TGTGCCACCCTGAAAGGGGCTCCGGGTGAAAAACTGTTTTTT. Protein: CATLKGAPGEKLFF.

The CDR3 sequence: CASSLEGSAGTDTQYF. DNA for the CDR3: TGTGCCAGCAGCTTAGAAGGTTCTGCGGGCACAGATACGCAGTATTTT. The chain joins TRBV7-9 to TRBJ2-3; D is uncertain. The CDR3 has 16 residues. Germline V gene lookup returns CDR1 SEHNR and CDR2 FQNEAQ (reference sequence). V lost 1 base and J 1 base, leaving 12 bases between the germline ends.

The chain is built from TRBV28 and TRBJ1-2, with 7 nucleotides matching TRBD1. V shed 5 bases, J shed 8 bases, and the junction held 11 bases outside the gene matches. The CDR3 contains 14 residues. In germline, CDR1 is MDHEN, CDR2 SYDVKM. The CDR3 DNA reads TGTGCCAGCAGTCAGGGGGGGAGCGAGCGCGGCTACACCTTC. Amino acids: CASSQGGSERGYTF.

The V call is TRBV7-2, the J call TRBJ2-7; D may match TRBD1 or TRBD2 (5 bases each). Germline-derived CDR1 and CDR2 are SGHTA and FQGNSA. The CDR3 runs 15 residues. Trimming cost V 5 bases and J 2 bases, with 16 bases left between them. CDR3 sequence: CASSKGSGPAYEQYF. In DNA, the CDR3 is TGTGCCAGCAGCAAAGGGTCGGGGCCCGCCTACGAGCAGTACTTC.

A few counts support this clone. For the CDR3, the DNA is TGTGCCAGCAGCTTAGGACAGGGCATCGAACAGCCCCAGCATTTT. It specifies CASSLGQGIEQPQHF. The chain has TRBV7-9 and TRBJ1-5, with 7 nucleotides matching TRBD1. This CDR3 region has 15 residues. After removal of 1 base from V and 7 bases from J, the junction contained 7 bases not matched to a gene. CDR1 SEHNR and CDR2 FQNEAQ come from the germline V gene (reference sequence).

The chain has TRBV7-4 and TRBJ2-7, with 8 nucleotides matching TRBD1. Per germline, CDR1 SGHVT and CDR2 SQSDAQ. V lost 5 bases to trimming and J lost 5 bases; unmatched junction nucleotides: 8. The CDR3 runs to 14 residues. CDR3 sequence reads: CASSAQGAAHEQYF. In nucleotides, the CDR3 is TGTGCCAGCAGCGCCCAGGGGGCGGCCCACGAGCAGTACTTC.

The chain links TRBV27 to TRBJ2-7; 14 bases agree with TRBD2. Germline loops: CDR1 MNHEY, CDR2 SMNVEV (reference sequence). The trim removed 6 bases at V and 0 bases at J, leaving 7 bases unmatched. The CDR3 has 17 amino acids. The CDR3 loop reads CASSRLAGGSPSYEQYF. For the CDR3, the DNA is TGTGCCAGCAGCCGACTAGCGGGAGGGTCCCCCTCCTACGAGCAGTACTTC.

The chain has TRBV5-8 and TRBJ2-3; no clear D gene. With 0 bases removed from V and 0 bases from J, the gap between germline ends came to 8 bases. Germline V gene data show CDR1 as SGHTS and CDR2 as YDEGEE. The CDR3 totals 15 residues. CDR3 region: CASSLGRGSTDTQYF. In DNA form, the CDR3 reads TGTGCCAGCAGCTTGGGGCGTGGGAGCACAGATACGCAGTATTTT. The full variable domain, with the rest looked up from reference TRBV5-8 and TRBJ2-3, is EAGVTQSPTHLIKTRGQQATLRCSPISGHTSVYWYQQALGLGLQFLLWYDEGEERNRGNFPPRFSGRQFPNYSSELNVNALELEDSALYLCASSLGRGSTDTQYFGPGTRLTVL.

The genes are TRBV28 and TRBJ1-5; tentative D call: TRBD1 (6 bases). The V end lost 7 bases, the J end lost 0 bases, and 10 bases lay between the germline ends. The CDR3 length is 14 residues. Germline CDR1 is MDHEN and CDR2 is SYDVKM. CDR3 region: CASIGGHSNQPQHF. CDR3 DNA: TGTGCCAGCATTGGGGGGCATAGCAATCAGCCCCAGCATTTT.

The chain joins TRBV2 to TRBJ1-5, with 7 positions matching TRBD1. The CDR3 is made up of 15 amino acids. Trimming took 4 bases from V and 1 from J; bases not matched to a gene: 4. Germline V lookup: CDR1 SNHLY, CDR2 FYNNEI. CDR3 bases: TGTGCCAGCAGTGGACAGGGTAGGAGCAATCAGCCCCAGCATTTT. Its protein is CASSGQGRSNQPQHF.

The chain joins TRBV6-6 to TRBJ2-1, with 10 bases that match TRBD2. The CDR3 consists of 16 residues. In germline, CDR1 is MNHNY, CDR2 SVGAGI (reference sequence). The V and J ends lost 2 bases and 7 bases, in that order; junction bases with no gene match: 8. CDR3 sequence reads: CASSYPQVAGGNEQFF. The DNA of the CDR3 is TGTGCCAGCAGTTACCCCCAGGTAGCGGGAGGAAATGAGCAGTTCTTC.